The 23 T cell receptor beta chains below come from one sample, sequenced in a study of blood T cell repertoires in COVID-19. Libraries were prepared by immunoSEQ multiplex PCR; TCRdb keeps only in-frame clonotypes and omits some of them. Of some 260,000 clones listed, 70% to 85% were seen once; the top ten hold 8.9%. Sequenced: peripheral blood. These receptors all stem from a man at least 80 years old with acute or convalescent COVID-19.

The genes are TRBV6-2 or TRBV6-3 and TRBJ1-5; a weak D match, TRBD1 (5 bases). There are 18 residues in the CDR3. Trimming cost V 2 bases and J 5 bases, with 22 bases left between them. The V gene's germline CDR1 is MNHEY and CDR2 SVGEGT. CDR3 protein: CASSYPARGSLRDQPQHF. The CDR3 DNA reads as TGTGCCAGCAGTTACCCCGCTAGGGGCAGCCTTAGGGATCAGCCCCAGCATTTT.

This chain uses TRBV10-3 with TRBJ1-2; D is undetermined. The germline gives CDR1 ENHRY, CDR2 SYGVKD. This CDR3 is built from 15 residues. Trimming removed 0 bases at V and 0 bases at J, with 8 bases between. The CDR3 DNA sequence: TGTGCCATCAGTGAGTCGAGTGACTCTAACTATGGCTACACCTTC. This sequence encodes CAISESSDSNYGYTF.

This chain joins TRBV7-3 and TRBJ1-6; D ambiguous. The V end lost 2 bases, the J end lost 4 bases, and 9 bases lay between the germline ends. CDR3 length equals 15 residues. Germline CDR1 reads SGHTA; CDR2 reads FQGTGA. CDR3 protein: CASSLGAGYNSPLHF. In nucleotides, the CDR3 is TGTGCCAGCAGCTTAGGTGCAGGTTATAATTCACCCCTCCACTTT.

The chain recombines TRBV15 with TRBJ1-6; D is undetermined. The length of the CDR3 is 12 residues. Germline-derived CDR1 and CDR2 are LNHNV and YYDKDF (reference sequence). V was trimmed by 0 bases and J by 10 bases, leaving 4 bases between them. As DNA, the CDR3 is TGTGCCACCAGCAGAGATCTGTCACCCCTCCACTTT. Translation: CATSRDLSPLHF.

V gene TRBV5-1 combines with J gene TRBJ2-3, with 8 bases that match TRBD1. V lost 0 bases, J lost 8 bases, and 5 bases stayed unmatched. The CDR3 runs 14 residues. The germline V gene encodes CDR1 SGHRS and CDR2 YFSETQ. CDR3 sequence: CASSLARQGSTQYF. In nucleotides, the CDR3 is TGCGCCAGCAGCTTGGCCAGACAGGGGAGTACGCAGTATTTT.

The rearrangement joins TRBV3-1 (or the pseudogene TRBV3-2) to TRBJ2-1; TRBD2 aligns across 7 bases. The CDR3 totals 13 residues. With V trimmed by 1 base and J by 10 bases, 4 bases remained unmatched. Germline V CDR1 and CDR2: LGHDT, YNNKEL (reference sequence). Here the CDR3 reads CASSQAGGSEQFF. The CDR3 nucleotides are TGTGCCAGCAGCCAAGCGGGGGGATCCGAGCAGTTCTTC.

V gene TRBV27 combines with J gene TRBJ2-7; 7 bases line up with TRBD1. The CDR3 consists of 13 residues. From germline, CDR1 is MNHEY and CDR2 SMNVEV (reference sequence). Trimming removed 5 bases from V and 10 bases from J; junction bases left unmatched: 11. The CDR3 DNA sequence: TGTGCCAGCAGTCTTTACACAGGGGCAGGACAGTACTTC. Translating gives CASSLYTGAGQYF.

V and J are TRBV5-1 and TRBJ1-3; tentative D call: TRBD1 (5 bases). Trimming took 8 bases from V and 2 from J, leaving 14 bases between them. Germline-derived CDR1 and CDR2 are SGHRS and YFSETQ. The CDR3 extends over 14 amino acids. The CDR3 spells CASREGRTGNTIYF. The CDR3 coding sequence is TGCGCCAGTCGGGAGGGGAGGACTGGAAACACCATATATTTT.

The chain has TRBV30 and TRBJ1-4; 7 bases are a match to TRBD1. Germline trimming cut 0 bases from V and 0 bases from J; bases unmatched to any gene: 4. CDR3 length: 16 residues. Germline V gene lookup returns CDR1 GTSNPN and CDR2 SVGIG (reference sequence). CDR3 sequence reads: CAWSVRGTATNEKLFF. DNA for the CDR3: TGTGCCTGGAGTGTACGGGGGACAGCAACTAATGAAAAACTGTTTTTT.

V usage is TRBV4-2 and J usage is TRBJ2-3; 8 bases fit TRBD2. The CDR3 is 16 amino acids. Trimming cost V 2 bases and J 1 base; bases outside gene matches: 5. Germline CDR1 is LGHNA and CDR2 is YNFKEQ. The CDR3 sequence: CASSQRTSLGTDTQYF. As DNA, the CDR3 is TGTGCCAGCAGCCAACGGACTAGCCTAGGCACAGATACGCAGTATTTT.

The V call is TRBV24-1, the J call TRBJ2-1; 10 bases map to TRBD1. The CDR3 has 15 residues. CDR1 is KGHDR, CDR2 SFDVKD, per germline. Trimming at V came to 6 bases and at J to 7 bases, leaving 8 bases not matched to a gene. The CDR3, as DNA: TGTGCCACCAGTTTGCCGGGACAGGGGTCAAATGAGCAGTTCTTC. It yields the protein CATSLPGQGSNEQFF.

This rearrangement joins TRBV7-9 to TRBJ1-2; 7 bases are a match to TRBD1. Germline-derived CDR1 and CDR2 are SEHNR and FQNEAQ (reference sequence). This CDR3 has 15 amino acids. V trimming: 3 bases; J trimming: 1 base; junction bases outside the gene matches: 5. The CDR3 bases are TGTGCCAGCAGCTTCCAGGACAGGTTTAACTATGGCTACACCTTC. The encoded protein is CASSFQDRFNYGYTF. Full variable domain (rest looked up from reference TRBV7-9 and TRBJ1-2): DTGVSQNPRHKITKRGQNVTFRCDPISEHNRLYWYRQTLGQGPEFLTYFQNEAQLEKSRLLSDRFSAERPKGSFSTLEIQRTEQGDSAMYLCASSFQDRFNYGYTFGSGTRLTVV.

This clone was counted ten times or more. In DNA form, the CDR3 reads TGTGCCAGCAGGAGACTCGATAGCAATCAGCCCCAGCATTTT. Translated: CASRRLDSNQPQHF. The chain couples TRBV6-5 to TRBJ1-5; D is unresolved. V was trimmed by 6 bases and J by 0 bases, leaving 9 bases between them. Germline V gene lookup returns CDR1 MNHEY and CDR2 SVGAGI. This CDR3 is built from 14 residues.

This chain connects TRBV11-2 to TRBJ2-3; a weak D match, TRBD2 (6 bases). Germline V CDR1 and CDR2: SGHAT, FQNNGV. Trimming removed 4 bases from V and 4 bases from J, with 12 bases in between. The CDR3 runs to 14 residues. The CDR3: CASSWTRRADTQYF. The DNA of the CDR3 is TGTGCCAGCAGCTGGACCCGGAGGGCAGATACGCAGTATTTT.

The gene calls are TRBV4-2 and TRBJ1-1; D not resolved. Looked up from germline, CDR1 is LGHNA and CDR2 is YNFKEQ. CDR3 length equals 18 residues. Between the trimmed V and J ends, which lost 0 bases and 1 base, there was a span of 18 bases. CDR3 region: CASSQELAGYKKNTEAFF. In nucleotides, the CDR3 is TGTGCCAGCAGCCAAGAGTTAGCCGGATATAAGAAGAACACTGAAGCTTTCTTT.

This chain uses TRBV5-6 with TRBJ2-5; 7 nucleotides agree with TRBD2. CDR1 SGHDT and CDR2 YYEEEE come from the germline V gene. Losses at the gene ends were 4 bases for V and 3 bases for J; bases not matched to a gene: 3. The CDR3 contains 13 residues. CDR3 in amino acids: CASSTSGEETQYF. CDR3 nucleotides: TGTGCCAGCAGCACAAGCGGGGAAGAGACCCAGTACTTC.

The chain employs TRBV5-1 and TRBJ2-1; 12 nucleotides agree with TRBD2. The CDR3 is 16 amino acids. Looked up from germline, CDR1 is SGHRS and CDR2 is YFSETQ. The trim removed 4 bases at V and 3 bases at J, leaving 5 bases unmatched. CDR3 nucleotides: TGCGCCAGCAGCATACGGACTAGCGGGATCTACAATGAGCAGTTCTTC. This codes for CASSIRTSGIYNEQFF.

This clone was picked up a small number of times. The chain carries TRBV11-1 and TRBJ1-5; 7 bases are a match to TRBD1. J gave up 7 bases and V 4 bases, and 4 bases lay outside the gene matches. The V gene's germline CDR1 is SGHAT and CDR2 FQDESV (reference sequence). CDR3 length equals 13 residues. The CDR3 spells CASSSHRGQPQHF. The DNA for the CDR3 is TGTGCCAGCAGCTCCCACAGGGGCCAGCCCCAGCATTTT.

The chain couples TRBV12-3 or TRBV12-4 to TRBJ1-5; D not certain. The CDR3 has 13 amino acids. V lost 8 bases to trimming and J lost 2 bases, with 10 bases between them. CDR3 protein: CASDYRGNQPQHF. The CDR3 bases are TGTGCCAGCGACTACAGAGGCAATCAGCCCCAGCATTTT.

The chain links TRBV18 to TRBJ1-6; D gene ambiguous. V was trimmed by 8 bases and J by 5 bases, leaving 10 bases between them. The germline gives CDR1 KGHSH, CDR2 LQKENI. This CDR3 comprises 13 residues. The CDR3 DNA sequence: TGTGCCAGCGCCCAGAATAATAATTCACCCCTCCACTTT. Its protein is CASAQNNNSPLHF.

In DNA, the CDR3 is TGTGCCAGCAGCTTAATGGTCATCGGGGCGCGGGGAGATACGCAGTATTTT. Its protein is CASSLMVIGARGDTQYF. The chain has TRBV7-9 and TRBJ2-3; D may be TRBD2 (6 bases). The CDR3 is 17 residues long. The germline V and J ends were trimmed by 2 bases and 5 bases, with 20 bases remaining between them. Germline V CDR1 and CDR2: SEHNR, FQNEAQ (reference sequence).

The chain couples TRBV2 to TRBJ1-4, with TRBD1 identical over 7 bases. Unmatched junction bases numbered 9, after V lost 6 bases and J lost 8 bases. Germline values: CDR1 SNHLY, CDR2 FYNNEI. The length of the CDR3 is 14 residues. CDR3 nucleotide sequence: TGTGCCAGCAGCCCGACAGGGTTGCTGGAAAAACTGTTTTTT. Translation gives CASSPTGLLEKLFF.

The chain recombines TRBV3-1 (or the pseudogene TRBV3-2) with TRBJ1-2, with 7 bases lining up with TRBD1. Germline V gene sequence: CDR1 LGHDT, CDR2 YNNKEL (reference sequence). V gave up 5 bases and J gave up 2 bases; unmatched junction bases: 11. The CDR3 is 16 amino acids. CDR3: CASSFPGKGGNYGYTF. As DNA, the CDR3 is TGTGCCAGCAGCTTCCCAGGTAAAGGGGGCAACTATGGCTACACCTTC.